This T cell receptor beta chain appears in the sequencing data of a study of blood T cell repertoires in COVID-19. Study at large: Specimens from acute and convalescent COVID-19 originated in the United States, Italy and Spain. In each case, the material was cDNA or gDNA derived from T cells, B-cell-depleted T cells, or PBMCs.

The germline gives CDR1 LGHDT, CDR2 YNNKEL (reference sequence). The CDR3 has 14 residues. The V end was cut by 4 bases, the J end by 6 bases, with 15 bases between. Methods used by the authors: It was from reference gene primer amplification that nucleated cell counts were estimated. This table comes from immunoSEQ multiplex PCR, and its TCRdb copy is limited to in-frame clones, with some not included. The D gene and trimming were derived from the DNA, and the V and J assignments and clone size from that table. The repertoire holds approximately 220,000 clones, 65% to 90% seen once, with about 4.8% in the top ten.

The receptor comes from a woman aged 70 to 79 with acute or convalescent COVID-19. The V and J genes are TRBV3-1 (or the pseudogene TRBV3-2) and TRBJ1-2; possibly TRBD1 for D (5 bases). Sequenced sample: peripheral blood. The CDR3 spells CASSPGPSTDGYTF. CDR3 nucleotides: TGTGCCAGCAGCCCCGGGCCCTCGACAGATGGCTACACCTTC.